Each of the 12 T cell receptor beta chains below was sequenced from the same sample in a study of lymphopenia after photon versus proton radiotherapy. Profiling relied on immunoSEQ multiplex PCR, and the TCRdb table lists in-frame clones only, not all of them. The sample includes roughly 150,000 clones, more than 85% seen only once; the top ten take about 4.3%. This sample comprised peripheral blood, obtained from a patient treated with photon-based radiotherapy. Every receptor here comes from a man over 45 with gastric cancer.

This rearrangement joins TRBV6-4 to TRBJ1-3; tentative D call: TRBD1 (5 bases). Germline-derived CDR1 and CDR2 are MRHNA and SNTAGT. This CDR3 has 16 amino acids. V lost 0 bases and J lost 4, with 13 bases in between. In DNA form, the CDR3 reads TGTGCCAGCAGTGACTCGACAGAAAGACAAGGAAACACCATATATTTT. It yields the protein CASSDSTERQGNTIYF.

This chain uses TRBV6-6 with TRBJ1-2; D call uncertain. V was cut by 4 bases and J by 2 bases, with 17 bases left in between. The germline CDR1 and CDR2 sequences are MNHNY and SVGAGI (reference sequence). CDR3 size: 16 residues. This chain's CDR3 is CASSFTERPLNYGYTF. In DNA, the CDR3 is TGTGCCAGCAGTTTTACAGAGAGACCCCTGAACTATGGCTACACCTTC.

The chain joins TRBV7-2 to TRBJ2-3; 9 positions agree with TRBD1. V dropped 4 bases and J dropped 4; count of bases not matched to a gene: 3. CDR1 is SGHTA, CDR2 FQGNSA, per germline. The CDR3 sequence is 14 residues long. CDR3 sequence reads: CASSSRQGADTQYF. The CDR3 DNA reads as TGTGCCAGCAGCTCGCGACAGGGGGCAGATACGCAGTATTTT.

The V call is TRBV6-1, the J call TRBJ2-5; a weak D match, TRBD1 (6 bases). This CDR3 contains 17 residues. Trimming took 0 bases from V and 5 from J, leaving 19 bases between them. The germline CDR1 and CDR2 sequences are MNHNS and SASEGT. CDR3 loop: CASSEARLQGGEETQYF. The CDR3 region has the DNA TGTGCCAGCAGTGAAGCGAGACTACAGGGCGGCGAGGAGACCCAGTACTTC.

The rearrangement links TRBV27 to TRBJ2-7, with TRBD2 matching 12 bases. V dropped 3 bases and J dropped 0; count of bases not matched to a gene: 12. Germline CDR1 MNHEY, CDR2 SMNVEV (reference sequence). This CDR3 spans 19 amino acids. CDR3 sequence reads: CASSLRQGWTSGASYEQYF. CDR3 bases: TGTGCCAGCAGTTTGAGGCAAGGGTGGACTAGCGGGGCCTCCTACGAGCAGTACTTC.

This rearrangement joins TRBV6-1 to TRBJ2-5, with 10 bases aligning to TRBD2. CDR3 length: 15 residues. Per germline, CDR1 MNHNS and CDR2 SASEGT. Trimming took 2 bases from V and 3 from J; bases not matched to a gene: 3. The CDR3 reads CASSETLAGEETQYF. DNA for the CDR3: TGTGCCAGCAGTGAAACCCTAGCGGGAGAAGAGACCCAGTACTTC.

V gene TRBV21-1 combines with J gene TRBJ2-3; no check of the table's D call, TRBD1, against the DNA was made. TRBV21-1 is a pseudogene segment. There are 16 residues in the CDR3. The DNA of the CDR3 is TGTGCCAGCAGCAAGGCGGACAGGGAGCCCACAGATACGCAGTATTTT. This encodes CASSKADREPTDTQYF.

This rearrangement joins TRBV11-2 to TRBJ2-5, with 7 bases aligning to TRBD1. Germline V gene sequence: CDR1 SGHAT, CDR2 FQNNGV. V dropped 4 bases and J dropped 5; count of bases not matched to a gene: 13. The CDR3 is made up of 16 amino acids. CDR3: CASSSDRAPPLETQYF. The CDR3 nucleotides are TGTGCCAGCAGCTCTGACAGGGCTCCCCCTCTGGAGACCCAGTACTTC.

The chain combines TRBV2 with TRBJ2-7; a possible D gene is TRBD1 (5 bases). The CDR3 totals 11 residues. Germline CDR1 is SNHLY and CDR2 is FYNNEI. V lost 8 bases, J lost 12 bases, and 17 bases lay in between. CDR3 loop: CASGAFERRYF. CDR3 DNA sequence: TGTGCCAGCGGGGCTTTCGAGCGACGGTACTTC.

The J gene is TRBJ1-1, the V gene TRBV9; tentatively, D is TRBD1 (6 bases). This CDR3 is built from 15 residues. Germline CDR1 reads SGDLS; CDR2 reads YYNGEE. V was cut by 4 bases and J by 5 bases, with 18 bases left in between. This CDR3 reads CASSKASGGGTEAFF. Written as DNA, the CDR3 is TGTGCCAGCAGCAAAGCCAGTGGAGGGGGGACTGAAGCTTTCTTT.

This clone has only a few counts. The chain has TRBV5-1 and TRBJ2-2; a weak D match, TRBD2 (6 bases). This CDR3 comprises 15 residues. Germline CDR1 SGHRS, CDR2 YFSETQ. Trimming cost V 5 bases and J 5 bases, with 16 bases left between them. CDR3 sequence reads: CASRPGDSGTGELFF. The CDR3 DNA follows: TGCGCCAGCAGGCCGGGGGACTCGGGGACCGGGGAGCTGTTTTTT. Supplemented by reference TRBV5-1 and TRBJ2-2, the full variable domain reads KAGVTQTPRYLIKTRGQQVTLSCSPISGHRSVSWYQQTPGQGLQFLFEYFSETQRNKGNFPGRFSGRQFSNSRSEMNVSTLELGDSALYLCASRPGDSGTGELFFGEGSRLTVL.

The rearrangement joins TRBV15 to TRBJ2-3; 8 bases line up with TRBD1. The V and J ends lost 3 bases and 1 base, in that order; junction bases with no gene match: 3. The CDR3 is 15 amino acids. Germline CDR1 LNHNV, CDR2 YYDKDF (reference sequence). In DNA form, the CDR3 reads TGTGCCACCAGCAGGGACAGGGAACGCACAGATACGCAGTATTTT. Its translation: CATSRDRERTDTQYF.